Listed here are 30 T cell receptor beta chains from one sample, sequenced in a study of identical twins. TCRdb redid the calling of the 5' RACE reads with MiXCR, one entry per CDR3 protein. The profile shows over 500,000 distinct CDR3 sequences, 22% of them singletons. These same data were also listed under a study on T cells expressing NK-cell markers.

Sequenced sample: CD4+ T cells sorted from blood. These receptors were taken from a woman aged 18-29 years in good health.

The sample holds a few counts of this clonotype. At one end, the junction sequence differs from germline, possibly due to a read error. This chain links TRBV7-7 with TRBJ1-1; a possible D gene is TRBD1 (6 bases). This CDR3 has 13 amino acids. Germline V gene sequence: CDR1 SSHAT, CDR2 FNYEAQ (reference sequence). The CDR3 DNA sequence: TGTGCTAGCAGCTTAGGGGGGGGGAGCGGAGCTTTCTTT. Its protein is CASSLGGGSGAFF.

This rearrangement joins TRBV11-1 to TRBJ2-5; 7 nucleotides agree with TRBD1. The J segment lost 4 bases and the V segment lost 5 bases, leaving 19 bases of the junction unmatched. The CDR3 spans 18 residues. The germline V gene encodes CDR1 SGHAT and CDR2 FQDESV (reference sequence). CDR3: CASSPFVGGPKSVETQYF. The CDR3 DNA sequence: TGTGCCAGCAGCCCTTTCGTAGGGGGCCCCAAAAGCGTAGAGACCCAGTACTTC.

This clonotype has only a few counts. The chain employs TRBV7-6 and TRBJ1-6; D is unresolved. This CDR3 has 16 amino acids. The V and J ends lost 1 base and 7 bases respectively, with 14 bases between them. Germline V gene sequence: CDR1 SGHVS, CDR2 FNYEAQ. CDR3 sequence reads: CASSLEGEWRNSPLHF. Written as DNA, the CDR3 is TGTGCCAGCAGCTTAGAGGGAGAGTGGCGAAATTCACCCCTCCACTTT.

The chain uses TRBV7-3 and TRBJ2-3; 8 bases map to TRBD2. This CDR3 contains 13 residues. The ends lost 3 bases at V and 4 bases at J; junction bases unmatched: 0. In germline, CDR1 is SGHTA, CDR2 FQGTGA. The CDR3 DNA follows: TGTGCCAGCAGCTTTAGCGGGGCAGATACGCAGTATTTT. Translated: CASSFSGADTQYF. Together with reference TRBV7-3 and TRBJ2-3, the CDR3 gives the full variable domain: GAGVSQTPSNKVTEKGKYVELRCDPISGHTALYWYRQSLGQGPEFLIYFQGTGAADDSGLPNDRFFAVRPEGSVSTLKIQRTERGDSAVYLCASSFSGADTQYFGPGTRLTVL.

This clonotype appeared a few times. The chain links TRBV5-1 to TRBJ2-2, with 7 bases matching TRBD1. The CDR3 has 16 amino acids. From germline, CDR1 is SGHRS and CDR2 YFSETQ. With V trimmed by 4 bases and J by 0 bases, 6 bases remained unmatched. The CDR3: CASSPTGQTNTGELFF. In DNA, the CDR3 is TGCGCCAGCAGCCCTACGGGACAGACGAACACCGGGGAGCTGTTTTTT. The full variable domain, completed using reference TRBV5-1 and TRBJ2-2, is KAGVTQTPRYLIKTRGQQVTLSCSPISGHRSVSWYQQTPGQGLQFLFEYFSETQRNKGNFPGRFSGRQFSNSRSEMNVSTLELGDSALYLCASSPTGQTNTGELFFGEGSRLTVL.

This clonotype has more than one count but fewer than ten. The chain uses TRBV20-1 and TRBJ2-1; D gene uncertain. Germline lookup yields CDR1 DFQATT and CDR2 SNEGSKA (reference sequence). V was pared by 2 bases and J by 6 bases, with 8 bases between. CDR3 size: 12 residues. The CDR3 spells CSARLGGNEQFF. CDR3 coding DNA: TGCAGTGCTAGATTGGGCGGCAATGAGCAGTTCTTC.

The chain employs TRBV12-3 or TRBV12-4 and TRBJ2-1; tentatively, D is TRBD1 (6 bases). Trimming cost V 6 bases and J 3 bases, with 12 bases left between them. The CDR3 runs to 14 residues. CDR3 sequence reads: CASSPGHNYNEQFF. The DNA for the CDR3 is TGTGCCAGCAGCCCGGGACATAACTACAATGAGCAGTTCTTC.

The chain employs TRBV4-3 and TRBJ2-3; a weak D match, TRBD2 (6 bases). Germline V gives CDR1 LGHNA, CDR2 YSLEER. V shed 3 bases and J shed 4 bases, with 17 bases lying between them. CDR3 length: 16 amino acids. The CDR3 DNA reads as TGCGCCAGCAGCCACAAGAGAGGAGGGAACCCAGATACGCAGTATTTT. It yields the protein CASSHKRGGNPDTQYF.

The sample holds a few counts of this clonotype. The chain has TRBV30 and TRBJ2-7; 12 bases map to TRBD1. The V and J ends lost 7 bases and 4 bases, in that order; junction bases with no gene match: 14. The CDR3 is made up of 16 amino acids. Germline-derived CDR1 and CDR2 are GTSNPN and SVGIG (reference sequence). CDR3 nucleotides: TGTGCCTCGACAAACCCGGGACAGGGGGCGCGGTACGAGCAGTACTTC. Its translation: CASTNPGQGARYEQYF.

The genes are TRBV12-3 or TRBV12-4 and TRBJ1-4; D is unresolved. The CDR3 covers 13 residues. The V gene lost 2 bases and the J gene lost 8 bases, with 9 bases spanning the gap. The CDR3 protein is CASSLSAGEKLFF. In DNA, the CDR3 is TGTGCCAGCAGTTTATCAGCGGGAGAAAAACTGTTTTTT.

This clonotype turned up a few times. The chain uses TRBV2 and TRBJ2-5, with 10 bases lining up with TRBD2. Germline V lookup: CDR1 SNHLY, CDR2 FYNNEI. V shed 7 bases and J 4 bases; nucleotides not matched to a gene: 6. The CDR3 spans 14 residues. This CDR3 is CASKSGRAPETQYF. CDR3 in DNA: TGTGCCAGCAAAAGCGGGAGGGCCCCAGAGACCCAGTACTTC.

This clonotype was observed at least ten times. The rearrangement joins TRBV10-3 to TRBJ2-3; D not resolved. The CDR3 has 12 amino acids. The V end was cut by 4 bases, the J end by 6 bases, with 8 bases between. Germline V CDR1 and CDR2: ENHRY, SYGVKD. CDR3 amino acids: CAISAGADTQYF. CDR3 DNA: TGTGCCATCAGTGCCGGAGCGGATACGCAGTATTTT.

As concerns this clonotype: At one of its ends the junction is not consistent with the germline gene, which may arise from a read error. The chain employs TRBV18 and TRBJ2-5; 10 bases align to TRBD2. The CDR3 covers 15 residues. Germline V gene sequence: CDR1 KGHSH, CDR2 LQKENI. The CDR3 is CASSPGTSGKETPYF. DNA for the CDR3: TGTGCCAGCTCACCTGGAACTAGCGGGAAAGAGACCCCGTACTTC.

The V gene is TRBV5-1, the J gene TRBJ2-1, with 7 bases identical to TRBD1. V shed 3 bases and J 15 bases; nucleotides not matched to a gene: 15. Germline V gives CDR1 SGHRS, CDR2 YFSETQ. The CDR3 totals 14 residues. The CDR3, as DNA: TGCGCCAGCAGCTCCCCGTCGACAGGGATGACCCGGTTCTTC. Amino acid sequence: CASSSPSTGMTRFF.

In its sample, this clonotype was seen a few times. J is TRBJ2-1 and V is TRBV6-1; no reliable D call. The V and J ends lost 5 bases and 4 bases respectively, with 15 bases between them. The germline V gene encodes CDR1 MNHNS and CDR2 SASEGT. This CDR3 has 15 amino acids. CDR3 residues: CASSLSAPEYNEQFF. CDR3 bases: TGTGCCAGCAGTCTCTCCGCTCCTGAGTACAATGAGCAGTTCTTC.

This clonotype was observed a handful of times. This rearrangement joins TRBV2 to TRBJ2-1, with D perhaps TRBD2 (6 bases). Looked up from germline, CDR1 is SNHLY and CDR2 is FYNNEI. Trimming took 7 bases from V and 0 from J, leaving 7 bases between them. The CDR3 has 13 amino acids. CDR3 amino acids: CASKEGSYNEQFF. The CDR3 DNA follows: TGTGCCAGCAAGGAGGGCTCCTACAATGAGCAGTTCTTC.

The rearrangement joins TRBV20-1 to TRBJ1-2; D uncertain. This CDR3 spans 14 amino acids. Trimming stripped 6 bases from V and 8 bases from J, with 22 bases between. CDR1 is DFQATT and CDR2 is SNEGSKA in the germline V gene (reference sequence). The CDR3 region is CSAYRQRDPRGYTF. The CDR3 DNA reads as TGCAGTGCCTATCGGCAAAGAGATCCCCGAGGCTACACCTTC.

This rearrangement joins TRBV24-1 to TRBJ1-2, with 7 bases fitting TRBD1. Trimming cost V 2 bases and J 8 bases; bases outside gene matches: 4. The CDR3 covers 13 residues. Germline CDR1 KGHDR, CDR2 SFDVKD. This CDR3 reads CATSDYRGSGYTF. CDR3 DNA: TGTGCCACCAGTGATTACAGGGGATCCGGCTACACCTTC.

J is TRBJ1-1 and V is TRBV7-9; D is undetermined. V was clipped by 0 bases and J by 11 bases, with 4 bases between them. CDR3 length: 10 amino acids. From germline, CDR1 is SEHNR and CDR2 FQNEAQ (reference sequence). The CDR3 DNA sequence: TGTGCCAGCAGCTTAGCGCAGGCTTTCTTT. Protein product: CASSLAQAFF.

This clonotype was recorded many times. The chain uses TRBV6-1 and TRBJ2-3, with TRBD2 matching over 12 bases. The germline CDR1 and CDR2 sequences are MNHNS and SASEGT. The J segment lost 1 base and the V segment lost 6 bases, leaving 11 bases of the junction unmatched. The CDR3 sequence is 18 residues long. The CDR3 nucleotides are TGTGCCAGCAGCCCCGCTCGACTAGCGGGGGATGGCACAGATACGCAGTATTTT. It is translated as CASSPARLAGDGTDTQYF.

V is TRBV29-1 and J is TRBJ1-3; TRBD1 aligns across 7 bases. Trimming cost V 4 bases and J 4 bases; bases outside gene matches: 7. This CDR3 is 14 amino acids long. The germline V gene encodes CDR1 SQVTM and CDR2 ANQGSEA. CDR3 sequence: CSVGETGPGNTIYF. CDR3 in DNA: TGCAGCGTTGGGGAGACAGGGCCCGGAAACACCATATATTTT.

The chain joins TRBV7-2 to TRBJ2-7, with 7 positions matching TRBD2. Germline CDR1 reads SGHTA; CDR2 reads FQGNSA. The length of the CDR3 is 14 residues. The trim removed 5 bases at V and 6 bases at J, leaving 10 bases unmatched. The CDR3 coding sequence is TGTGCCAGCAGCGGTACGGGAGGATATTTCGAGCAGTACTTC. This translates into CASSGTGGYFEQYF.

This clonotype has a handful of counts. The chain has TRBV20-1 and TRBJ1-2, with TRBD1 as a possible D gene (5 bases). The germline V gene has CDR1 DFQATT and CDR2 SNEGSKA (reference sequence). CDR3 size: 12 residues. V was clipped by 6 bases and J by 6 bases, with 14 bases between them. The CDR3 region is CSASADNDGYTF. The DNA of the CDR3 is TGCAGTGCGAGTGCGGACAATGATGGCTACACCTTC.

The CDR3 DNA follows: TGTGCCAGCAGCTTAGCGAGGGCTAGCGGGAGTTACGAGCAGTACTTC. Protein product: CASSLARASGSYEQYF. This rearrangement joins TRBV7-9 to TRBJ2-7; 10 nucleotides agree with TRBD2. This CDR3 has 16 residues. Germline V gene lookup returns CDR1 SEHNR and CDR2 FQNEAQ (reference sequence). V lost 0 bases and J lost 4; bases outside the gene matches: 6.

This clonotype was recorded a few times. This chain connects TRBV4-3 to TRBJ2-3; D possibly corresponds to TRBD2 (5 bases). Germline V gene sequence: CDR1 LGHNA, CDR2 YSLEER. Trimming removed 1 base from V and 2 bases from J, with 13 bases in between. This CDR3 is built from 16 residues. In DNA, the CDR3 is TGCGCCAGCAGCCAAGGGGCGGACTGGTACACAGATACGCAGTATTTT. This sequence encodes CASSQGADWYTDTQYF.

The gene calls are TRBV6-2 or TRBV6-3 and TRBJ2-7; D remains ambiguous. V was cut by 6 bases and J by 0 bases, with 12 bases left in between. The CDR3 runs 14 residues. The V gene's germline CDR1 is MNHEY and CDR2 SVGEGT. CDR3 nucleotide sequence: TGTGCCAGCAGGGCGGCAGCCAGCTCCTACGAGCAGTACTTC. Amino acid sequence: CASRAAASSYEQYF.

This clonotype has only a few counts. CDR3 bases: TGCAGTGCGCCCTTTATGGGGAGCACAGATACGCAGTATTTT. This sequence encodes CSAPFMGSTDTQYF. The chain carries TRBV20-1 and TRBJ2-3; D remains unclear. The germline V gene encodes CDR1 DFQATT and CDR2 SNEGSKA (reference sequence). The length of the CDR3 is 14 residues. V lost 6 bases and J 0 bases, leaving 13 bases between the germline ends.

This clonotype was detected once. The chain combines TRBV2 with TRBJ1-5; D is unresolved. V lost 3 bases and J lost 6, with 12 bases in between. The CDR3 covers 14 residues. The germline V gene encodes CDR1 SNHLY and CDR2 FYNNEI. The CDR3 bases are TGTGCCAGCAGTGAGGTCGGGGTCCGTCAGCCCCAGCATTTT. It is translated as CASSEVGVRQPQHF.

J is TRBJ2-7 and V is TRBV12-3 or TRBV12-4, with D possibly being TRBD2 (6 bases). CDR3 length: 13 amino acids. Trimming cost V 5 bases and J 5 bases, with 13 bases left between them. The CDR3 spells CASSPWGVHEQYF. In nucleotides, the CDR3 is TGTGCCAGCAGTCCCTGGGGGGTACACGAGCAGTACTTC.

This clonotype was observed a few times. The chain has TRBV12-3 or TRBV12-4 and TRBJ2-7, with 8 bases fitting TRBD2. J gave up 3 bases and V 2 bases, and 15 bases lay outside the gene matches. The CDR3 consists of 18 residues. In DNA form, the CDR3 reads TGTGCCAGCAGTTTAACCAGCGGGAGCGCAAGGGGGAACTACGAGCAGTACTTC. Translated, it gives CASSLTSGSARGNYEQYF.